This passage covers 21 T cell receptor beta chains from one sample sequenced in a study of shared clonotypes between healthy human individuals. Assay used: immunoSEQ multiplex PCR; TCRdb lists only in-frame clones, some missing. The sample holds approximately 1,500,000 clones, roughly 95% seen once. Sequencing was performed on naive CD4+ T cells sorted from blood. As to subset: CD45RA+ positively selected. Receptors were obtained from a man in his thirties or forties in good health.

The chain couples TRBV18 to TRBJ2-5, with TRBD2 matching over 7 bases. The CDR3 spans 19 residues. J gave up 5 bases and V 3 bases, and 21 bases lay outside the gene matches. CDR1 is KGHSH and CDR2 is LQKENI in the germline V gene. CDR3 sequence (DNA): TGTGCCAGCTCACCTCCCTATGGCCAAGCGGGAAGGGGATGGGAGACCCAGTACTTC. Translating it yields CASSPPYGQAGRGWETQYF.

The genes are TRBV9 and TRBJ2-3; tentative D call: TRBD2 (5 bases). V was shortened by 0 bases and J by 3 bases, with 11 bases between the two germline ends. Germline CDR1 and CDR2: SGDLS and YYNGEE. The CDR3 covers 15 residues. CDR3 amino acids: CASSVGSSPTDTQYF. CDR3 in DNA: TGTGCCAGCAGCGTAGGGTCTAGCCCTACAGATACGCAGTATTTT. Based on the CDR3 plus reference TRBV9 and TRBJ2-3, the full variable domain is DSGVTQTPKHLITATGQRVTLRCSPRSGDLSVYWYQQSLDQGLQFLIQYYNGEERAKGNILERFSAQQFPDLHSELNLSSLELGDSALYFCASSVGSSPTDTQYFGPGTRLTVL.

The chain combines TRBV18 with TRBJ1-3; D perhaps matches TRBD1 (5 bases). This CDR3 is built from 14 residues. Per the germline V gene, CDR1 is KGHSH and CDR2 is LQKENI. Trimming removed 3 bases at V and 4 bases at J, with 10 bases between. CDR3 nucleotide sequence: TGTGCCAGCTCACCGACGGGGGACGGAAACACCATATATTTT. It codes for CASSPTGDGNTIYF.

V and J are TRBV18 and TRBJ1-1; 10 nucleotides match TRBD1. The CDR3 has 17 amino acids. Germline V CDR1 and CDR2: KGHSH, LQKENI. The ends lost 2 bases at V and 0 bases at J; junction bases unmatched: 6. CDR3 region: CASSPRDRGFMNTEAFF. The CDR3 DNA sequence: TGTGCCAGCTCACCAAGGGACAGGGGATTTATGAACACTGAAGCTTTCTTT.

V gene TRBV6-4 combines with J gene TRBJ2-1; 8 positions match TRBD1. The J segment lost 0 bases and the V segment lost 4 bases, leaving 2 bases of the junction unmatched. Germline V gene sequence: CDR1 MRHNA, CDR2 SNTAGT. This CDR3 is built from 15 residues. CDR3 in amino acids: CASSGTGSSYNEQFF. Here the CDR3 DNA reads TGTGCCAGCAGTGGGACAGGGAGCTCCTACAATGAGCAGTTCTTC.

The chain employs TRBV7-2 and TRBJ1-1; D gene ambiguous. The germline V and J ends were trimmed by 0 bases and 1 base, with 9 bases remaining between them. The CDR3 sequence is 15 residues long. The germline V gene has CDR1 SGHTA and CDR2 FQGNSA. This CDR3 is CASSLAAWRNTEAFF. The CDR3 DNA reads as TGTGCCAGCAGCTTAGCGGCCTGGAGGAACACTGAAGCTTTCTTT.

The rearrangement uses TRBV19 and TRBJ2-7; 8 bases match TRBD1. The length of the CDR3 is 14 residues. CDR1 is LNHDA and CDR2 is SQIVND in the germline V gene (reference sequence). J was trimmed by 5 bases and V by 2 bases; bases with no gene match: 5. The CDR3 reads CASSIRTGSNEQYF. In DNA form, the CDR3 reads TGTGCCAGTAGTATACGGACAGGGTCGAACGAGCAGTACTTC.

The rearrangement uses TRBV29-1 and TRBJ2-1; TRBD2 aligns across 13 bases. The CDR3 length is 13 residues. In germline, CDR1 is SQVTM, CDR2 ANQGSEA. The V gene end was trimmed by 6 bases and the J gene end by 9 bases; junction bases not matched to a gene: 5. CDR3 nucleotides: TGCAGCGTACTAGCGGGAGGGCGGGTTGAGCAGTTCTTC. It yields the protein CSVLAGGRVEQFF.

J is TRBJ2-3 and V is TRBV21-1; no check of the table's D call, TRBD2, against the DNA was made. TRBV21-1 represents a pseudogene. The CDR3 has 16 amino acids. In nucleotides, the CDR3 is TGTGCCAGCAGCAAACTCATAGCGGGAGGGACAGATACGCAGTATTTT. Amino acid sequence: CASSKLIAGGTDTQYF.

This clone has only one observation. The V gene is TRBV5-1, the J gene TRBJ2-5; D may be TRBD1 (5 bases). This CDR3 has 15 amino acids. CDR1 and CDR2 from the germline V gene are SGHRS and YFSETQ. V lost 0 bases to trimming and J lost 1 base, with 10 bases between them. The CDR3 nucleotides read TGCGCCAGCAGCTTGGCAGGGCCACCCCAAGAGACCCAGTACTTC. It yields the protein CASSLAGPPQETQYF.

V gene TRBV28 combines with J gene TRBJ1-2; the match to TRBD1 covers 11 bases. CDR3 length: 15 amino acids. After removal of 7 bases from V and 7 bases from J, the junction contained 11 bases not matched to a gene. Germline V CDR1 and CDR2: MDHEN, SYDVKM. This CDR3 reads CASTLGGQGVSGYTF. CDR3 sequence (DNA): TGTGCCAGCACCCTTGGGGGACAGGGGGTCTCTGGCTACACCTTC.

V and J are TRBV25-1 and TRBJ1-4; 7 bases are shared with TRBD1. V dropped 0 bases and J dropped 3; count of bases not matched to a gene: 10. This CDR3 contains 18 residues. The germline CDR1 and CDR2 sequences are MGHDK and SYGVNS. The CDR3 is CASSEYEGAVISNEKLFF. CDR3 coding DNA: TGTGCCAGCAGTGAATATGAGGGGGCAGTAATTTCTAATGAAAAACTGTTTTTT.

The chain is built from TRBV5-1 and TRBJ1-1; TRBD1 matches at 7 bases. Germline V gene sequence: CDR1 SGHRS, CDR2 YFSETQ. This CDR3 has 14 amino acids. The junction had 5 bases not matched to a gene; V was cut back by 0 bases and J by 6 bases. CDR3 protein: CASSLAPGTAEAFF. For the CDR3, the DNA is TGCGCCAGCAGCTTGGCGCCCGGGACAGCTGAAGCTTTCTTT.

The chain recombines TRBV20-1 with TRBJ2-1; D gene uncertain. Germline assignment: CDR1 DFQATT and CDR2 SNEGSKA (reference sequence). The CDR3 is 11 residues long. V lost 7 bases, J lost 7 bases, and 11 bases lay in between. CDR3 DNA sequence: TGCAGTGGAGCCTCTCTTAATGAGCAGTTCTTC. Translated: CSGASLNEQFF.

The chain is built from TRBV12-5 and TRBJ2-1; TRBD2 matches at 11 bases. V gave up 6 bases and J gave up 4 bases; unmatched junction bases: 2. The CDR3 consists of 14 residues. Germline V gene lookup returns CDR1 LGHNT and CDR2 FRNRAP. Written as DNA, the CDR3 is TGTGCTAGTGGCCTAGCGGGAGGATACAATGAGCAGTTCTTC. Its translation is CASGLAGGYNEQFF.

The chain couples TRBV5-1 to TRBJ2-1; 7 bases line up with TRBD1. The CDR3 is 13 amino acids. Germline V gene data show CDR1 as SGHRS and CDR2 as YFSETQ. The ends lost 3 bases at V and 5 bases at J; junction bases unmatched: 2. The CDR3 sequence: CASSWDRHNEQFF. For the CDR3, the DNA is TGCGCCAGCAGCTGGGACAGACACAATGAGCAGTTCTTC. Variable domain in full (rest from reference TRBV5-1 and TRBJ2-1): KAGVTQTPRYLIKTRGQQVTLSCSPISGHRSVSWYQQTPGQGLQFLFEYFSETQRNKGNFPGRFSGRQFSNSRSEMNVSTLELGDSALYLCASSWDRHNEQFFGPGTRLTVL.

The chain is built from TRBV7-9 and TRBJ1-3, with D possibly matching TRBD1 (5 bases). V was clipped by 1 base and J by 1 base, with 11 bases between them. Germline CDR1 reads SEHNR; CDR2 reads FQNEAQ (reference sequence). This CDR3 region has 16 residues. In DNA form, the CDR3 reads TGTGCCAGCAGCTTAGGTTCCGCAGGGTCTGGAAACACCATATATTTT. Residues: CASSLGSAGSGNTIYF.

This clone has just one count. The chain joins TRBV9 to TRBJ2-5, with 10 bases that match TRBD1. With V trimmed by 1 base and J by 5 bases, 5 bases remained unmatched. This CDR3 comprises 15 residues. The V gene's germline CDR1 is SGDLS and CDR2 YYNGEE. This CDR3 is CASSVTGQGDETQYF. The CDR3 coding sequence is TGTGCCAGCAGCGTAACAGGACAGGGGGATGAGACCCAGTACTTC.

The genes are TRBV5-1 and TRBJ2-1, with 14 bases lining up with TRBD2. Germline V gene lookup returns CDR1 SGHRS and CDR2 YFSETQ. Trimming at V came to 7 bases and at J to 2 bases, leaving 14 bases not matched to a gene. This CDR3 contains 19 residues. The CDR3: CASGHGTSGSSWAYNEQFF. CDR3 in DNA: TGCGCCAGCGGTCATGGGACTAGCGGGAGCAGTTGGGCCTACAATGAGCAGTTCTTC. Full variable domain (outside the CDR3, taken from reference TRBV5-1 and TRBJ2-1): KAGVTQTPRYLIKTRGQQVTLSCSPISGHRSVSWYQQTPGQGLQFLFEYFSETQRNKGNFPGRFSGRQFSNSRSEMNVSTLELGDSALYLCASGHGTSGSSWAYNEQFFGPGTRLTVL.

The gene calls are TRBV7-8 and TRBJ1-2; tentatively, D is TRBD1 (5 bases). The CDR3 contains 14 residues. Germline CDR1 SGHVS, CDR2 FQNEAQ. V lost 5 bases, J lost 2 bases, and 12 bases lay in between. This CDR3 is CASSPTDQNYGYTF. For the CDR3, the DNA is TGTGCCAGCAGCCCGACAGACCAAAACTATGGCTACACCTTC.

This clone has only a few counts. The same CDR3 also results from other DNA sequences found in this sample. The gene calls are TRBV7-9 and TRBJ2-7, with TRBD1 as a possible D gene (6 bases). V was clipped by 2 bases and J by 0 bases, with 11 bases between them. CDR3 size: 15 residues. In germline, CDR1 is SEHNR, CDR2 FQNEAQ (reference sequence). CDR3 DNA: TGTGCCAGCAGCTTAAGAGGACAGAGCTCCTACGAGCAGTACTTC. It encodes CASSLRGQSSYEQYF.